Below, one TCR beta chain is given with its context. How the authors handled the data: It was from reference gene primer amplification that nucleated cell counts were estimated. Only in-frame clones appear in the TCRdb table, and some are missing; sequencing was by immunoSEQ multiplex PCR. The DNA gave D and trimming, while V, J and clone size come from that table. The table lists over 25,000 clones, around 90% of them singletons, with 9.9% in the top ten. The germline gives CDR1 LGHDT, CDR2 YNNKEL (reference sequence). With 10 bases removed from V and 0 bases from J, the gap between germline ends came to 16 bases. The CDR3 spans 14 residues. The data are from a study of blood T cell repertoires in COVID-19. Overall study: There were acute and convalescent COVID-19 samples, and they came from the United States, Italy and Spain.

The receptor was derived from a human donor with active COVID-19. The donor label of this sample is uncertain. The rearrangement links TRBV3-1 (or the pseudogene TRBV3-2) to TRBJ2-7, with a possible D match to TRBD2 (7 bases). The source material was peripheral blood. CDR3 sequence reads: CAIEGGVVSYEQYF. CDR3 sequence (DNA): TGTGCCATCGAAGGGGGGGTAGTCTCCTACGAGCAGTACTTC.